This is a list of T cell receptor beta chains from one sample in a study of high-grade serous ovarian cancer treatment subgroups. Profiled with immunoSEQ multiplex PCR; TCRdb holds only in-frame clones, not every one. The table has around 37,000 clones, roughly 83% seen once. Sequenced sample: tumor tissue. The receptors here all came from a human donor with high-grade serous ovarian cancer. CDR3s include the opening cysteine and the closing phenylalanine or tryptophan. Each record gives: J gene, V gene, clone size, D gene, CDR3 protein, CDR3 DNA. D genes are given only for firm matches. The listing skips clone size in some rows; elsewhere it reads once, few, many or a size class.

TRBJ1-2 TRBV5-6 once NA CASSLGNRDNYGYTF TGTGCCAGCAGCTTGGGAAACCGGGATAACTATGGCTACACCTTC
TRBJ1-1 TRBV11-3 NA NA CASSLTRSLNTEAFF TGTGCCAGCAGCTTAACGCGGTCGTTGAACACTGAAGCTTTCTTT
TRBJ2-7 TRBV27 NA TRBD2 CASSLDASGIYEQYF TGTGCCAGCAGTTTAGACGCTAGCGGTATCTACGAGCAGTACTTC
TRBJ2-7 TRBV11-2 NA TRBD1 CASSLGWDRDYEQYF TGTGCCAGCAGCTTAGGTTGGGACAGGGACTACGAGCAGTACTTC
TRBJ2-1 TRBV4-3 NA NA CASSQDFHPTRGEDEQFF TGCGCCAGCAGCCAAGATTTTCACCCAACCAGGGGAGAGGATGAGCAGTTCTTC
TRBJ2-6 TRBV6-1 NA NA CASSEPGSVKGKNVLTF TGTGCCAGCAGTGAACCAGGATCCGTTAAAGGGAAAAACGTCCTGACTTTC
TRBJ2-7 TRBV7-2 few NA CASSLAGDIHEQYF TGTGCCAGCAGCTTAGCGGGGGACATCCACGAGCAGTACTTC
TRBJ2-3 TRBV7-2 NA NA CASSAGADTQYF TGTGCCAGCAGCGCAGGCGCGGATACGCAGTATTTT
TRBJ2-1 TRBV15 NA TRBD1 CATTTRDRENNEQFF TGTGCCACCACCACCCGGGACAGGGAAAACAATGAGCAGTTCTTC
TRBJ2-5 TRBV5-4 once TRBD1 CASSDMSGTGGFKTQYF TGTGCCAGCAGCGACATGTCCGGGACAGGGGGCTTTAAGACCCAGTACTTC
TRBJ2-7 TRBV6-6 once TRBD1 CASSRDRTGEQYF TGTGCCAGCAGTCGGGACAGGACTGGCGAGCAGTACTTC
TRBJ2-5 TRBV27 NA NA CASSSGLGSGKTQYF TGTGCCAGCTCCTCCGGTCTAGGGAGTGGAAAGACCCAGTACTTC
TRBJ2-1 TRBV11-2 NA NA CASTGTWNEQFF TGTGCCAGCACCGGTACCTGGAATGAGCAGTTCTTC
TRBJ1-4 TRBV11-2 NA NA CASNAQATNEKLFF TGTGCCAGCAACGCACAGGCAACTAATGAAAAACTGTTTTTT
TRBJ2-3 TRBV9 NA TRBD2 CASSVIAGDDTQYF TGTGCCAGCAGCGTTATAGCGGGAGATGATACGCAGTATTTT
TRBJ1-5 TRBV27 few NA CASSLRGAGGNQPQHF TGTGCCAGCAGTTTAAGAGGGGCGGGAGGCAATCAGCCCCAGCATTTT
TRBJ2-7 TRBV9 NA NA CASSRPFLSYEQYF TGTGCCAGCAGTCGGCCCTTCCTCTCCTACGAGCAGTACTTC
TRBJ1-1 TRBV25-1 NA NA CASSGQGRRTEAFF TGTGCCAGCAGCGGGCAGGGGAGGAGGACTGAAGCTTTCTTT
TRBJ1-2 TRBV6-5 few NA CASMGVDGYTF TGTGCCAGCATGGGGGTGGATGGCTACACCTTC
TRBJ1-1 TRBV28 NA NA CAIVRNTEAFF TGTGCCATCGTAAGGAACACTGAAGCTTTCTTT
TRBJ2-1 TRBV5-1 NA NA CASSLVPRNEQFF TGCGCCAGCAGCTTGGTCCCACGCAATGAGCAGTTCTTC
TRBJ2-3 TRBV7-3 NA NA CASSQAGDTQYF TGTGCCAGCAGCCAGGCGGGCGACACGCAGTATTTT
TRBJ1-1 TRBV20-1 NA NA CSVVGGMTFF TGCAGTGTCGTGGGGGGGATGACTTTCTTT
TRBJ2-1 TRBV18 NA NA CASSSSGSGFTNEQFF TGTGCCAGCTCATCGAGTGGGTCCGGATTTACAAATGAGCAGTTCTTC
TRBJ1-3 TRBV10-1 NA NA CASSESSTNTGNTIYF TGCGCCAGCAGTGAGTCTTCCACTAATACTGGAAACACCATATATTTT
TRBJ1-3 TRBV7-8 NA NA CASSLGGGLSGNTIYF TGTGCCAGCAGCTTAGGGGGGGGCCTCTCTGGAAACACCATATATTTT
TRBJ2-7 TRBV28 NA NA CASRDSPYEQYF TGTGCCAGCAGGGACAGCCCCTACGAGCAGTACTTC
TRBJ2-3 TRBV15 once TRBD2 CATSRIFGLERSTDTQYF TGTGCCACCAGCAGGATCTTTGGACTAGAGCGAAGCACAGATACGCAGTATTTT
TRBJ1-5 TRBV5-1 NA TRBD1 CASSLTGEDQPQHF TGCGCCAGCAGCTTGACAGGGGAGGATCAGCCCCAGCATTTT
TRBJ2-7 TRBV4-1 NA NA CASSPEVRGGEQYF TGCGCCAGCAGCCCCGAGGTCCGAGGGGGCGAGCAGTACTTC
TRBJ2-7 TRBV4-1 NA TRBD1 CASSQERNDRGQSGEQYF TGCGCCAGCAGCCAAGAACGAAATGACAGGGGGCAATCGGGCGAGCAGTACTTC
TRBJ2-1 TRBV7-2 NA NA CASSLTRDAYNEQFF TGTGCCAGCAGCTTAACGCGGGACGCGTACAATGAGCAGTTCTTC
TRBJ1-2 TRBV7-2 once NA CASSLDPNYGYTF TGTGCCAGCAGCTTAGACCCTAACTATGGCTACACCTTC
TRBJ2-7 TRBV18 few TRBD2 CASSPLAGDNHEQYF TGTGCCAGCTCACCACTAGCGGGAGACAACCACGAGCAGTACTTC
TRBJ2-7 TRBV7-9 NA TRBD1 CASSRTPTGDYEQYF TGTGCCAGCAGCCGTACACCGACAGGGGACTACGAGCAGTACTTC
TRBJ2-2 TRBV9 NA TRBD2 CASTVDGRVAGELFF TGTGCCAGCACCGTAGACGGGAGGGTGGCCGGGGAGCTGTTTTTT
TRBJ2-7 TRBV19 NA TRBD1 CASSFPGQEVQYF TGTGCCAGTAGCTTCCCGGGACAGGAGGTGCAGTACTTC
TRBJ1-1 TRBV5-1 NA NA CASSLWARWYTEAFF TGCGCCAGCAGCTTGTGGGCCCGGTGGTACACTGAAGCTTTCTTT
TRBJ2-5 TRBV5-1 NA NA CASSSGSETQYF TGCGCCAGCAGCTCCGGGTCAGAGACCCAGTACTTC
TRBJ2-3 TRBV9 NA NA CASSANGGNTDTQYF TGTGCCAGCAGCGCGAATGGGGGCAACACAGATACGCAGTATTTT
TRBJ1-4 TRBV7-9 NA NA CASSPPLGANEKLFF TGTGCCAGCAGCCCCCCCCTTGGGGCCAACGAAAAACTGTTTTTT
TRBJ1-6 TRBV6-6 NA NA CASVGGARAGSPLHF TGTGCCAGCGTCGGGGGGGCGCGAGCCGGATCACCCCTCCACTTT
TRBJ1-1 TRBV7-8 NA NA CASSLQWGSTEAFF TGTGCCAGCAGCTTACAATGGGGTTCCACTGAAGCTTTCTTT
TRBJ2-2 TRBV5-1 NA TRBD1 CASSLRTGTAGELFF TGCGCCAGCAGCCTACGGACAGGCACGGCCGGGGAGCTGTTTTTT
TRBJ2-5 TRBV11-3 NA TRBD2 CASSLPSGLTSGGHQETQYF TGTGCCAGCAGCTTACCTTCCGGGCTGACTAGCGGGGGACACCAAGAGACCCAGTACTTC
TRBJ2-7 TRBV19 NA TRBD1 CASSAGTGGLGYEQYF TGTGCCAGTAGCGCCGGGACAGGGGGCCTCGGGTACGAGCAGTACTTC
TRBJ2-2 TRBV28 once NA CASSFAGAATGELFF TGTGCCAGCAGTTTTGCAGGGGCGGCCACCGGGGAGCTGTTTTTT
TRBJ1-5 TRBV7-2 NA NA CASSYPGQPQHF TGTGCCAGCAGCTACCCGGGTCAGCCCCAGCATTTT
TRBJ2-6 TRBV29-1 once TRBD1 CSVEDQGQGPSGANVLTF TGCAGCGTTGAAGATCAGGGACAGGGGCCCTCTGGGGCCAACGTCCTGACTTTC
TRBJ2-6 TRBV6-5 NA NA CASSPVAGANVLTF TGTGCCAGCAGTCCGGTGGCCGGGGCCAACGTCCTGACTTTC
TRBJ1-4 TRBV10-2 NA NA CASSGDIEELFF TGCGCCAGCAGTGGGGACATCGAGGAACTGTTTTTT
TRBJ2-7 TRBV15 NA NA CATRQAVNRSSYEQYF TGTGCCACCCGCCAGGCCGTGAATAGGTCCTCCTACGAGCAGTACTTC
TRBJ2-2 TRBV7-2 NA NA CASSQGRNTGELFF TGTGCCAGCAGCCAGGGGAGAAACACCGGGGAGCTGTTTTTT